The present entry profiles one TCR beta chain with its context. Allocation to cohorts depended on clinical history reported by the participants. Germline lookup yields CDR1 LNHDA and CDR2 SQIVND (reference sequence). Trimming left V 4 bases short and J 0 bases short, with 15 bases between. This CDR3 has 16 amino acids. Original analysis: Reference gene primer amplification gave estimated nucleated cell counts. The method was immunoSEQ multiplex PCR; TCRdb's version includes in-frame clones alone and lacks a portion of them. The V and J calls and the clone size are those of that table, but D and trimming were determined from the DNA. The repertoire holds hundreds of thousands of clones, with over 80% as singletons. The data originate from a study of blood T cell repertoires in COVID-19. On the study more broadly: T cells, B-cell-depleted T cells, or PBMCs provided the cDNA or gDNA that served as material.

The J gene is TRBJ1-1, the V gene TRBV19; the D is unclear. The receptor was isolated from a woman between 18 and 30 years old who had recovered from COVID-19. Sequencing was done on a sample of PBMCs or T cells enriched from blood (not recorded which). The CDR3 nucleotides read TGTGCCAGTAGTACCCTGTTATCCGGGGTGAACACTGAAGCTTTCTTT. Translated, it gives CASSTLLSGVNTEAFF.